A selection of T cell receptor beta chains follows, all from one sample in a study of blood T cell repertoires in COVID-19. Repertoires were generated with immunoSEQ multiplex PCR, while TCRdb's copy carries only in-frame clones and drops some. The sample records 90,000 to 120,000 clones, around 82% being singletons. The sequenced sample consisted of peripheral blood. The source of these receptors is a human donor in a cohort sampled during active COVID-19. The CDR3 runs from the conserved cysteine through the conserved F or W. A D gene is named only where the DNA matches it firmly. The size entry is marked missing in some rows and otherwise reads once, few, many or a size class.

size	J	V	D	CDR3	DNA
-	TRBJ1-2	TRBV4-2	-	CASSQEGRGAGGYTF	TGTGCCAGCAGCCAAGAAGGTCGGGGGGCGGGTGGCTACACCTTC
-	TRBJ1-4	TRBV4-2	-	CASSPELLTNEKLFF	TGTGCCAGCAGCCCAGAATTATTGACTAATGAAAAACTGTTTTTT
-	TRBJ1-2	TRBV29-1	TRBD1	CSVEVTGVDGYTF	TGCAGCGTTGAAGTTACAGGGGTTGATGGCTACACCTTC
-	TRBJ1-6	TRBV30	-	CAWRFRTSSSPLHF	TGTGCCTGGAGGTTTCGGACATCCTCTTCACCCCTCCACTTT
-	TRBJ2-1	TRBV4-3	TRBD1	CASSPVGTGSNEQFF	TGCGCCAGCAGCCCCGTTGGGACAGGGAGCAATGAGCAGTTCTTC
-	TRBJ1-3	TRBV9	TRBD1	CASSVGGTGIPGNTIYF	TGTGCCAGCAGCGTAGGCGGGACAGGGATACCTGGAAACACCATATATTTT
few	TRBJ2-1	TRBV5-1	-	CASSFELNEQFF	TGCGCCAGCAGCTTTGAACTGAATGAGCAGTTCTTC
-	TRBJ2-1	TRBV6-2/TRBV6-3	TRBD2	CASSYGGGYNEQFF	TGTGCCAGCAGTTACGGCGGGGGGTACAATGAGCAGTTCTTC
-	TRBJ1-2	TRBV28	TRBD1	CASSPPGQGQGYTF	TGTGCCAGCAGCCCCCCGGGACAGGGGCAAGGCTACACCTTC
-	TRBJ1-3	TRBV5-5	-	CASSSITGNAGNTIYF	TGTGCCAGCAGCTCGATTACAGGGAATGCTGGAAACACCATATATTTT
-	TRBJ2-1	TRBV6-1	TRBD2	CASSEFRGTSGSLNEQFF	TGTGCCAGCAGTGAATTTCGGGGGACTAGCGGGAGTCTCAATGAGCAGTTCTTC
-	TRBJ1-5	TRBV2	-	CASSQGLGQPQHF	TGTGCCAGCAGTCAGGGGTTGGGTCAGCCCCAGCATTTT
-	TRBJ2-2	TRBV7-2	TRBD2	CASSQLSGSWTGELFF	TGTGCCAGCAGCCAACTAAGCGGGAGCTGGACCGGGGAGCTGTTTTTT
-	TRBJ1-2	TRBV28	TRBD1	CASSSPGTAANYGYTF	TGTGCCAGCAGTTCACCCGGGACAGCGGCTAACTATGGCTACACCTTC
-	TRBJ2-1	TRBV2	TRBD1	CAMGQGATEQFF	TGTGCCATGGGACAGGGGGCGACTGAGCAGTTCTTC
-	TRBJ1-1	TRBV28	TRBD1	CASSTTGIGTEAFF	TGTGCCAGCAGTACGACAGGGATAGGAACTGAAGCTTTCTTT
-	TRBJ1-1	TRBV30	-	CARSTGNTEAFF	TGTGCCCGCTCAACAGGGAACACTGAAGCTTTCTTT
-	TRBJ1-2	TRBV18	-	CASSPNRDYGYTF	TGTGCCAGCTCACCAAACAGGGACTATGGCTACACCTTC
few	TRBJ2-1	TRBV7-9	-	CASSPPGQPTKDEQFF	TGTGCCAGCAGCCCTCCCGGGCAGCCGACTAAGGATGAGCAGTTCTTC
-	TRBJ2-5	TRBV7-9	-	CASSKGLVRSETQYF	TGTGCCAGCAGCAAAGGACTCGTTAGGTCAGAGACCCAGTACTTC